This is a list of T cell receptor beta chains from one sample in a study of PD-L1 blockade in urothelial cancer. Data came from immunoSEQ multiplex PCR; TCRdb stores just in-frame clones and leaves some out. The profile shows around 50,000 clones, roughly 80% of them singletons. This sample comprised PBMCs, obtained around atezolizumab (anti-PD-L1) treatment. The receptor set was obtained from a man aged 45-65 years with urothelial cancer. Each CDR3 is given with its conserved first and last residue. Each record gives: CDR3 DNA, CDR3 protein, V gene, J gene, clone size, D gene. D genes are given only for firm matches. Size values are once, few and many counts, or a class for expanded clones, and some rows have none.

cdr3_nt: TGTGCCACCAGCATCGGACAGGGAAACTATGGCTACACCTTC
cdr3_aa: CATSIGQGNYGYTF
v_call: TRBV15
j_call: TRBJ1-2
clone_size: .
d_call: TRBD1

cdr3_nt: TGTGCCAGCAGTTTGACTAGCGGTCCTTTATCCTACAATGAGCAGTTCTTC
cdr3_aa: CASSLTSGPLSYNEQFF
v_call: TRBV27
j_call: TRBJ2-1
clone_size: .
d_call: TRBD2

cdr3_nt: TGTGCTAGTGGTTTGGTAATTGGGGGCGGGTACACTGAAGCTTTCTTT
cdr3_aa: CASGLVIGGGYTEAFF
v_call: TRBV12-5
j_call: TRBJ1-1
clone_size: few
d_call: .

cdr3_nt: TGCAGCGTTGAAAACAGGGAAGAAAAGACCCAGTACTTC
cdr3_aa: CSVENREEKTQYF
v_call: TRBV29-1
j_call: TRBJ2-5
clone_size: few
d_call: .

cdr3_nt: TGTGCCTGGAGGAATACGGAGGCCCCGAACACCGGGGAGCTGTTTTTT
cdr3_aa: CAWRNTEAPNTGELFF
v_call: TRBV30
j_call: TRBJ2-2
clone_size: .
d_call: .

cdr3_nt: TGTGCCAGTAGTACTGGGACAGGGGCAGGTGAAAAACTGTTTTTT
cdr3_aa: CASSTGTGAGEKLFF
v_call: TRBV19
j_call: TRBJ1-4
clone_size: .
d_call: TRBD1

cdr3_nt: TGTGCCACCAGCAGAGATAAAGTTTCGGGAGAGCAGTACTTC
cdr3_aa: CATSRDKVSGEQYF
v_call: TRBV15
j_call: TRBJ2-7
clone_size: .
d_call: .

cdr3_nt: TGTGCCAGCAGCTCCTGGACAGGGGCGTATTCACCCCTCCACTTT
cdr3_aa: CASSSWTGAYSPLHF
v_call: TRBV5-6
j_call: TRBJ1-6
clone_size: .
d_call: TRBD1

cdr3_nt: TGTGCCAGCAGTTTCACAGGGGGCCTCAGCTCCTACGAGCAGTACTTC
cdr3_aa: CASSFTGGLSSYEQYF
v_call: TRBV27
j_call: TRBJ2-7
clone_size: .
d_call: TRBD1

cdr3_nt: TGTGCCACCCGAGAGTTGGGGCGGCCTGAAGCTTTCTTT
cdr3_aa: CATRELGRPEAFF
v_call: TRBV15
j_call: TRBJ1-1
clone_size: .
d_call: .

cdr3_nt: TGTGCCAGCAGTACGACAGAACGTCCAACCGAGCAGTACTTC
cdr3_aa: CASSTTERPTEQYF
v_call: TRBV2
j_call: TRBJ2-7
clone_size: .
d_call: .

cdr3_nt: TGTGCCAGTAGTGTCCGACAGGGCAGGAGCAATCAGCCCCAGCATTTT
cdr3_aa: CASSVRQGRSNQPQHF
v_call: TRBV19
j_call: TRBJ1-5
clone_size: .
d_call: TRBD1

cdr3_nt: TGTGCCAGCAGCGCGGAACAGGGGGCGGGTCAGCCCCAGCATTTT
cdr3_aa: CASSAEQGAGQPQHF
v_call: TRBV9
j_call: TRBJ1-5
clone_size: .
d_call: TRBD1

cdr3_nt: TGTGCCTGGAGCCCCGGGACAGGGCGGACTGAAGCTTTCTTT
cdr3_aa: CAWSPGTGRTEAFF
v_call: TRBV30
j_call: TRBJ1-1
clone_size: .
d_call: TRBD1

cdr3_nt: TGTGCCAGCTCGCCCCTCCCGAGCCAAGAGACCCAGTACTTC
cdr3_aa: CASSPLPSQETQYF
v_call: TRBV18
j_call: TRBJ2-5
clone_size: medium-sized
d_call: .

cdr3_nt: TGTGCCAGCAGCGTAGACAGGAGGGCCTCTGGAAACACCATATATTTT
cdr3_aa: CASSVDRRASGNTIYF
v_call: TRBV9
j_call: TRBJ1-3
clone_size: .
d_call: .

cdr3_nt: TGTGCCAGCAGTTTGTATGTCTTTCAGCCCCAGCATTTT
cdr3_aa: CASSLYVFQPQHF
v_call: TRBV27
j_call: TRBJ1-5
clone_size: .
d_call: .

cdr3_nt: TGTGCCACCAGCAGAGTCGGGGGTAATGAAAAACTGTTTTTT
cdr3_aa: CATSRVGGNEKLFF
v_call: TRBV15
j_call: TRBJ1-4
clone_size: .
d_call: .

cdr3_nt: TGCGCCAGCAGCCCTGACGGACTGGGCGGCTACACCTTC
cdr3_aa: CASSPDGLGGYTF
v_call: TRBV5-1
j_call: TRBJ1-2
clone_size: few
d_call: .

cdr3_nt: TGTGCCATCGGTCCAACGGGACAGGGGGCGCGCAATGAGCAGTTCTTC
cdr3_aa: CAIGPTGQGARNEQFF
v_call: TRBV10-3
j_call: TRBJ2-1
clone_size: .
d_call: TRBD1

cdr3_nt: TGTGCCAGCAGCTCCACAGGGGCATCGGTGAACTACGAGCAGTACTTC
cdr3_aa: CASSSTGASVNYEQYF
v_call: TRBV7-9
j_call: TRBJ2-7
clone_size: .
d_call: TRBD1

cdr3_nt: TGTGCCAGCAGCCCGAGACAGGGTAGCACAGATACGCAGTATTTT
cdr3_aa: CASSPRQGSTDTQYF
v_call: TRBV14
j_call: TRBJ2-3
clone_size: .
d_call: TRBD1

cdr3_nt: TGTGCCAGCAGCCCTCCTGGGGGGGAGCAGTTCTTC
cdr3_aa: CASSPPGGEQFF
v_call: TRBV7-9
j_call: TRBJ2-1
clone_size: once
d_call: .

cdr3_nt: TGTGCCACCTCATTGGTGGCGGGATCGGGCAATGAGCAGTTCTTC
cdr3_aa: CATSLVAGSGNEQFF
v_call: TRBV6-4
j_call: TRBJ2-1
clone_size: .
d_call: .

cdr3_nt: TGTGCCAGCAGTCCGGGAGGGCCGTACAATGAGCAGTTCTTC
cdr3_aa: CASSPGGPYNEQFF
v_call: TRBV27
j_call: TRBJ2-1
clone_size: .
d_call: TRBD2

cdr3_nt: TGTGCCAGCAGTTACCCCAATAGCGGCATCTACGAGCAGTACTTC
cdr3_aa: CASSYPNSGIYEQYF
v_call: TRBV6-6
j_call: TRBJ2-7
clone_size: .
d_call: .

cdr3_nt: TGTGCCAGCAGCCACGGGAGGATCTACGAGCAGTACTTC
cdr3_aa: CASSHGRIYEQYF
v_call: TRBV5-6
j_call: TRBJ2-7
clone_size: .
d_call: TRBD2

cdr3_nt: TGTGCCAGCAGCCGCGGGTCTTCCTACGAGCAGTACTTC
cdr3_aa: CASSRGSSYEQYF
v_call: TRBV5-6
j_call: TRBJ2-7
clone_size: once
d_call: .

cdr3_nt: TGTGCCAGCTCACTGACAGGGCGGCATAACTATGGCTACACCTTC
cdr3_aa: CASSLTGRHNYGYTF
v_call: TRBV18
j_call: TRBJ1-2
clone_size: .
d_call: TRBD1

cdr3_nt: TGTGCCGGGAAACAGGGGAGCTCCTATAATTCACCCCTCCACTTT
cdr3_aa: CAGKQGSSYNSPLHF
v_call: TRBV30
j_call: TRBJ1-6
clone_size: .
d_call: TRBD1

cdr3_nt: TGTGCCAGCAGGCTATACGGGACTAGCGGTTCTAGCACCGGGGAGCTGTTTTTT
cdr3_aa: CASRLYGTSGSSTGELFF
v_call: TRBV7-8
j_call: TRBJ2-2
clone_size: few
d_call: TRBD2

cdr3_nt: TGTGCCAGCAGGAGGGACAGGTACGAGCAGTACTTC
cdr3_aa: CASRRDRYEQYF
v_call: TRBV6-5
j_call: TRBJ2-7
clone_size: .
d_call: TRBD1

cdr3_nt: TGTGCCAGCAGTGTCCCGACAGCCTCCAACAATCAGCCCCAGCATTTT
cdr3_aa: CASSVPTASNNQPQHF
v_call: TRBV28
j_call: TRBJ1-5
clone_size: .
d_call: .

cdr3_nt: TGCGCCAGCAGCCACGCCTTGACAGGGGCCGTACAGTTCTATGAGCAGTTCTTC
cdr3_aa: CASSHALTGAVQFYEQFF
v_call: TRBV4-3
j_call: TRBJ2-1
clone_size: few
d_call: TRBD1

cdr3_nt: TGTGCCAGCAGCGGACCCGGGACTAGCCGGTACTTC
cdr3_aa: CASSGPGTSRYF
v_call: TRBV9
j_call: TRBJ2-5
clone_size: few
d_call: TRBD2

cdr3_nt: TGCAGCGTTGAAGATCTTCGCACAGGGGGTCGGGAGCAGTACTTC
cdr3_aa: CSVEDLRTGGREQYF
v_call: TRBV29-1
j_call: TRBJ2-7
clone_size: .
d_call: TRBD1

cdr3_nt: TGCGCCAGCAGCTTGGTTTTCGGGAGGACCTACAATGAGCAGTTCTTC
cdr3_aa: CASSLVFGRTYNEQFF
v_call: TRBV5-1
j_call: TRBJ2-1
clone_size: .
d_call: TRBD2

cdr3_nt: TGTGCCAGTAGTATTAGACAGGGGGGGACTGAAGCTTTCTTT
cdr3_aa: CASSIRQGGTEAFF
v_call: TRBV19
j_call: TRBJ1-1
clone_size: .
d_call: TRBD1

cdr3_nt: TGTGCCAGCAGCTCATACAGGGGGAGGATGAACACTGAAGCTTTCTTT
cdr3_aa: CASSSYRGRMNTEAFF
v_call: TRBV5-6
j_call: TRBJ1-1
clone_size: .
d_call: TRBD1

cdr3_nt: TGTGCCATCAACGGAGGCGAGGCATCGGACGAGCAGTACTTC
cdr3_aa: CAINGGEASDEQYF
v_call: TRBV10-3
j_call: TRBJ2-7
clone_size: .
d_call: .

cdr3_nt: TGCGCCAGCAGTGAGTTCCCGTTAGCGGGGGCCAACACAGATACGCAGTATTTT
cdr3_aa: CASSEFPLAGANTDTQYF
v_call: TRBV10-1
j_call: TRBJ2-3
clone_size: .
d_call: TRBD2

cdr3_nt: TGTGCCAGCAGCCATCATGACTTC
cdr3_aa: CASSHHDF
v_call: TRBV3-1/TRBV3-2
j_call: TRBJ2-7
clone_size: .
d_call: .

cdr3_nt: TGTGCCAGCAGTTTTCTAGCGGGAGCTCCCACAGATACGCAGTATTTT
cdr3_aa: CASSFLAGAPTDTQYF
v_call: TRBV27
j_call: TRBJ2-3
clone_size: .
d_call: TRBD2

cdr3_nt: TGTGCCAGTAGTATAGTAGGGGCTGACACAGATACGCAGTATTTT
cdr3_aa: CASSIVGADTDTQYF
v_call: TRBV19
j_call: TRBJ2-3
clone_size: .
d_call: .

cdr3_nt: TGTGCCAGTAGTATTTTTTCGGCTAGCGGGAGGGTTGAGACCCAGTACTTC
cdr3_aa: CASSIFSASGRVETQYF
v_call: TRBV19
j_call: TRBJ2-5
clone_size: .
d_call: TRBD2

cdr3_nt: TGTGCCAGCTCACCACGGATAGGGGACAATCAGCCCCAGCATTTT
cdr3_aa: CASSPRIGDNQPQHF
v_call: TRBV18
j_call: TRBJ1-5
clone_size: once
d_call: .